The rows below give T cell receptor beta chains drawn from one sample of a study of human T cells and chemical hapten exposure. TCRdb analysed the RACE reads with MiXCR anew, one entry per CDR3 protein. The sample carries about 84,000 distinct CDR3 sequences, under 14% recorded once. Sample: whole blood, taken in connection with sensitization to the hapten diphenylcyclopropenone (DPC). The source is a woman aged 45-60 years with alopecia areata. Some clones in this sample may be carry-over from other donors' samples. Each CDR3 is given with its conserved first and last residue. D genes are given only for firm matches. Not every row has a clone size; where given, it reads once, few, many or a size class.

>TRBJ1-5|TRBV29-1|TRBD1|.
CSVATGLGNQPQHF
TGCAGCGTGGCGACAGGGTTAGGCAATCAGCCCCAGCATTTT
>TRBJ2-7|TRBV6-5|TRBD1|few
CASSLTGTGTSEQYF
TGTGCCAGCAGTTTAACCGGGACAGGGACCTCAGAGCAGTACTTC
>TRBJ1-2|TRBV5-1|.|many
CASSRGESRYGYTF
TGCGCCAGCAGCCGAGGGGAGTCAAGGTATGGCTACACCTTC
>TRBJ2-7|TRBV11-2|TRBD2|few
CASKGTSGSVEQYF
TGTGCCAGCAAGGGGACTAGCGGGAGTGTCGAGCAGTACTTC
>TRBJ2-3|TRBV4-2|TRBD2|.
CASSQDGTSGSADTQYF
TGTGCCAGCAGCCAAGATGGGACTAGCGGGAGCGCAGATACGCAGTATTTT
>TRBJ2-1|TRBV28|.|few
CASTQWDSFNEQFF
TGTGCCAGCACCCAGTGGGATAGCTTCAATGAGCAGTTCTTC
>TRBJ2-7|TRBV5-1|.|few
CASSRDLLSYEQYF
TGCGCCAGCAGCCGGGATTTGCTTTCCTACGAGCAGTACTTC
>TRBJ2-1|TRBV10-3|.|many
CAISEPLGTNEQFF
TGTGCCATCAGTGAGCCCCTGGGGACGAATGAGCAGTTCTTC
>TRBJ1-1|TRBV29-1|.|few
CSVEQNTEAFF
TGCAGCGTTGAACAGAACACTGAAGCTTTCTTT
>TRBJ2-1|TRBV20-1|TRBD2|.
CSAYGTSGSRNEQFF
TGCAGTGCTTATGGGACTAGCGGGAGCAGGAATGAGCAGTTCTTC
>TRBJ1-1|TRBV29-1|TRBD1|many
CSVALGQGTEAFF
TGCAGCGTTGCTCTTGGACAGGGCACTGAAGCTTTCTTT
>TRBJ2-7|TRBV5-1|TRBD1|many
CASSAGQGMGEQYF
TGCGCCAGCAGCGCGGGACAGGGGATGGGCGAGCAGTACTTC
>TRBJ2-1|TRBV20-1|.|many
CSALPGADGSHEQFF
TGCAGTGCTCTCCCCGGGGCAGACGGATCCCACGAGCAGTTCTTC
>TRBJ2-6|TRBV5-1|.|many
CASMAQGTTGANVLTF
TGCGCCAGCATGGCCCAGGGGACAACTGGGGCCAACGTCCTGACTTTC
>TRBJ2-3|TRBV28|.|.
CASSLMGGADTQYF
TGTGCCAGCAGTTTAATGGGGGGAGCGGATACGCAGTATTTT
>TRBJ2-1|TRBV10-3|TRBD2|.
CAIKQLAQGGEQFF
TGTGCCATCAAGCAACTAGCGCAGGGCGGTGAGCAGTTCTTC
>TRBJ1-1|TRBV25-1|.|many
CASSPLAGTKAFF
TGTGCCAGCAGTCCTTTGGCGGGGACTAAAGCTTTCTTT
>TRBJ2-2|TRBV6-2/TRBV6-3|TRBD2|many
CASSDLAGAAGELFF
TGTGCCAGCAGCGACCTAGCGGGAGCCGCCGGGGAGCTGTTTTTT
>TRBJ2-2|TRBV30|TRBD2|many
CAWSEGRGTGELFF
TGTGCCTGGAGTGAAGGGAGGGGCACCGGGGAGCTGTTTTTT
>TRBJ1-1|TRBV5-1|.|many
CASSLATNTEAFF
TGCGCCAGCAGCTTGGCCACGAACACTGAAGCTTTCTTT
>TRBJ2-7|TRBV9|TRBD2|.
CASGGREGYEQYF
TGTGCCAGCGGAGGCAGGGAGGGGTACGAGCAGTACTTC
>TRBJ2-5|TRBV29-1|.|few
CSVDRGAQETQYF
TGCAGCGTTGACAGGGGCGCCCAAGAGACCCAGTACTTC
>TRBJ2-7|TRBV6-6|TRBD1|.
CASSYPMGTGGFYEQYF
TGTGCCAGCAGTTACCCAATGGGGACAGGGGGGTTCTACGAGCAGTACTTC
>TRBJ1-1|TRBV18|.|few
CASSPGGNTEAFF
TGTGCCAGCTCACCAGGGGGGAACACTGAAGCTTTCTTT
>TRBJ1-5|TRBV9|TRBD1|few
CASSPLDRVYQPQHF
TGTGCCAGCAGCCCCTTGGACAGGGTCTATCAGCCCCAGCATTTT
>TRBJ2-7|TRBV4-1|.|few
CASSQDIRQGGPYEQYF
TGCGCCAGCAGCCAAGATATCAGGCAAGGGGGACCCTACGAGCAGTACTTC
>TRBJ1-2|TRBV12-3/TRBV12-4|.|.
CASSTYSYGYTF
TGTGCCAGCAGTACGTACAGCTATGGCTACACCTTC
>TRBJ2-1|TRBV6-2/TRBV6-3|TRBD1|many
CASSQRTGRSYNEQFF
TGTGCCAGCAGTCAGCGGACAGGGAGGTCCTACAATGAGCAGTTCTTC
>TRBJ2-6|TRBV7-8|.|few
CASSLAPAGSGANVLTF
TGTGCCAGCAGCTTAGCGCCGGCGGGCTCTGGGGCCAACGTCCTGACTTTC
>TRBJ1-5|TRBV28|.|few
CASSRGYQPQHF
TGTGCCAGCAGCAGGGGATATCAGCCCCAGCATTTT
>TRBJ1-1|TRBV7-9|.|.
CASSLDWVTEAFF
TGTGCCAGCAGCTTAGATTGGGTTACTGAAGCTTTCTTT
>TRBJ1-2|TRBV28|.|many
CASSPGYGYTF
TGTGCCAGCAGTCCGGGGTATGGCTACACCTTC
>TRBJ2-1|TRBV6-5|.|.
CASSYGGRAYNEQFF
TGTGCCAGCAGTTACGGCGGACGGGCCTACAATGAGCAGTTCTTC
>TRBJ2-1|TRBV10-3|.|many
CAIRNSGAYNEQFF
TGTGCCATCAGGAATAGCGGAGCCTACAATGAGCAGTTCTTC
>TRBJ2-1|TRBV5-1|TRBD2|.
CASSTLTLAGGYNEQFF
TGCGCCAGCAGCACCCTCACACTAGCGGGGGGATACAATGAGCAGTTCTTC
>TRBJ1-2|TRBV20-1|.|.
CSAGTEGRGYTF
TGCAGTGCCGGAACCGAGGGACGGGGCTACACCTTC
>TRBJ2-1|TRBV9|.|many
CASSVRDYNEQFF
TGTGCCAGCAGCGTCCGGGACTACAATGAGCAGTTCTTC
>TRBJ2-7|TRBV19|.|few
CASTPTSGEQYF
TGTGCCAGTACCCCGACGTCTGGCGAGCAGTACTTC
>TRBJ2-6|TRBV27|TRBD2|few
CASSSPAGGPSGANVLTF
TGTGCCAGCAGTTCCCCAGCGGGAGGGCCCTCTGGGGCCAACGTCCTGACTTTC
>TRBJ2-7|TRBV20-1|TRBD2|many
CSARQVAASGLTYEQYF
TGCAGTGCTAGACAGGTAGCGGCTAGCGGGCTTACTTACGAGCAGTACTTC
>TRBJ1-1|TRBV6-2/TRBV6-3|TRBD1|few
CASKTTGRNTEAFF
TGTGCCAGCAAAACGACAGGGCGGAACACTGAAGCTTTCTTT
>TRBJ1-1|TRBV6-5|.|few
CASSYGTQGSTEAFF
TGTGCCAGCAGTTACGGTACACAGGGCTCCACTGAAGCTTTCTTT
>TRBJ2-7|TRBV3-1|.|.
CASSQGQLGTEYF
TGTGCCAGCAGCCAAGGACAGTTGGGGACGGAGTACTTC
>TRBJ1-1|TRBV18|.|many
CASSPRHSTANTEAFF
TGTGCCAGCTCACCCCGTCACAGCACAGCGAACACTGAAGCTTTCTTT
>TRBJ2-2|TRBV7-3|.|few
CASSLSLLGELFF
TGTGCCAGCAGCTTAAGTTTATTGGGGGAGCTGTTTTTT
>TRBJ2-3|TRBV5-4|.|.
CASSLYRAGTDTQYF
TGTGCCAGCAGCTTATACAGGGCCGGCACAGATACGCAGTATTTT
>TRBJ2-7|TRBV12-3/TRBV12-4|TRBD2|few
CASSLSLAGGQPYEQYF
TGTGCCAGCAGTTTAAGCCTAGCGGGAGGCCAACCCTACGAGCAGTACTTC
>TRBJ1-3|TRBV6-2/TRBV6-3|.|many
CASSLFSGNTIYF
TGTGCCAGCAGTTTATTCTCTGGAAACACCATATATTTT
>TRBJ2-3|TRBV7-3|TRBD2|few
CASSQYPTSGSSDTQYF
TGTGCCAGCAGCCAATACCCGACTAGCGGGAGCTCAGATACGCAGTATTTT
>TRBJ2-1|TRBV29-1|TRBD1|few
CSGQGARNEQFF
TGCAGCGGGCAGGGGGCACGGAATGAGCAGTTCTTC
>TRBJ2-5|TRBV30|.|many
CAFGDSVQETQYF
TGTGCGTTCGGGGATAGCGTCCAAGAGACCCAGTACTTC
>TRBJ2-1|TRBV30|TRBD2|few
CAWSLRGSPREQFF
TGTGCCTGGAGTTTACGCGGGAGCCCCCGGGAGCAGTTCTTC